This T cell receptor beta chain was retrieved from a study of glioma-infiltrating T cells. Overall study: Presurgical dexamethasone in glioma patients lasted six or fewer days.

This clonotype showed up just a few times. What it binds is unknown. V lost 3 bases, J lost 4 bases, and 8 bases lay in between. Germline V lookup: CDR1 KGHSH, CDR2 LQKENI. CDR3 size: 13 residues. General study points: Non-neoplastic patients had below-expected tissue-blood divergence, while all gliomas exceeded expectation. Shared blood CDR3 signature motifs marked patients with low tissue-blood divergence. Only very few CDR3 sequences appeared in both tissue and blood.

TCR alpha and beta CDR3 regions were amplified from RNA using iRepertoire nested multiplex PCR. TCRdb reprocessed the multiplex PCR reads with MiXCR, giving one entry per CDR3 protein. The sample shows a few hundred thousand distinct CDR3 sequences, about two fifths of them seen only once. The gene calls are TRBV18 and TRBJ2-3; D gene ambiguous. Sequenced input: glioma tissue, nonneoplastic brain tissue, or PBMCs (not recorded which). The source of this sequence is a human donor with low-grade glioma or glioblastoma, undergoing nonglioma brain surgery, or in good health (not recorded which). The CDR3 DNA reads TGTGCCAGCTCACCGGTAACCCCAGATACGCAGTATTTT. It codes for CASSPVTPDTQYF.